The sequence of this TCR beta chain was determined in a study of T cell changes during pregnancy in multiple sclerosis. Method: immunoSEQ multiplex PCR; TCRdb's copy keeps in-frame clones and lacks some. The top ten clones hold about 0.95% of a sample with 90,000 or so clones, more than 85% of them seen once. This receptor was identified in a female donor with multiple sclerosis, enrolled in a pregnancy study. The sample in question was peripheral blood, obtained before pregnancy.

CDR3: CASSGTGLYGYTF. The CDR3 DNA reads TGTGCCAGCAGTGGGACAGGGCTGTATGGCTACACCTTC. The chain has TRBV6-1 and TRBJ1-2; 8 nucleotides match TRBD1. Germline V lookup: CDR1 MNHNS, CDR2 SASEGT. V shed 4 bases and J 5 bases; nucleotides not matched to a gene: 3. This CDR3 comprises 13 residues.